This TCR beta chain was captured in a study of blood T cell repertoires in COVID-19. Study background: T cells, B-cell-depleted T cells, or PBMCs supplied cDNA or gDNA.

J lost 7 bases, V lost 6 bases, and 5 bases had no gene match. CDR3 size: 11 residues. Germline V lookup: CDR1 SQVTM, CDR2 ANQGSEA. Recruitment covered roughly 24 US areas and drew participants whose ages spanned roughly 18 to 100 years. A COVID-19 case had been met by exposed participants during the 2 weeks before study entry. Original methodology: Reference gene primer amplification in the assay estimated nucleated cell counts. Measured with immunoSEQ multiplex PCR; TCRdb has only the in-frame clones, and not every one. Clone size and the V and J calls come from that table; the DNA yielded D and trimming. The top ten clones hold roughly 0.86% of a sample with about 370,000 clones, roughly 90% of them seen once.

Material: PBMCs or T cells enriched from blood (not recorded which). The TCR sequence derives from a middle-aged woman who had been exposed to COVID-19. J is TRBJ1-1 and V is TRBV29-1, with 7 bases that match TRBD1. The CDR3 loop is CSVPGQSEAFF. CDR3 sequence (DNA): TGCAGCGTCCCGGGACAGAGTGAAGCTTTCTTT.